This TCR beta chain was identified in a study of shared T cell receptors in the human thymus. The CDR3 is 16 amino acids. The germline V and J ends were trimmed by 1 base and 4 bases, with 17 bases remaining between them. In germline, CDR1 is MNHEY, CDR2 SMNVEV (reference sequence). Using immunoSEQ multiplex PCR, the repertoire was profiled, and TCRdb retains in-frame clones only, with some absent. The sample consists of approximately 580,000 clones, about 80% of them appearing once. In addition, the sample was reused for a study of human thymus T cells. Per that paper: Donors were healthy Finnish babies undergoing corrective operations for congenital heart defects. Thymus tissue for the work was resected from patients undergoing corrective heart surgery.

Sequenced: thymocytes. The chain uses TRBV27 and TRBJ2-7; D perhaps matches TRBD1 (6 bases). The TCR comes from a boy in the first two years of life with a congenital heart defect. DNA for the CDR3: TGTGCCAGCAGTTTATTCTGGGGGCAGGGGTTATACGAGCAGTACTTC. Translated, it gives CASSLFWGQGLYEQYF.